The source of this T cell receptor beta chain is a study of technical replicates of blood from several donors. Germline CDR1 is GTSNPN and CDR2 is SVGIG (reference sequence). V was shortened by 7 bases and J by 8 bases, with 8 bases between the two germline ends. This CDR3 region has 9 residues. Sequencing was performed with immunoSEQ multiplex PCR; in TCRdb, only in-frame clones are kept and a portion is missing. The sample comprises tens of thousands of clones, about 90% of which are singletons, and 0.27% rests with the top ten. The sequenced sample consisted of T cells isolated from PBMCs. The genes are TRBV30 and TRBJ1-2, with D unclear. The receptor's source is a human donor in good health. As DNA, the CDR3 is TGTGCCTACGGTCTGGGCTACACCTTC. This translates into CAYGLGYTF.